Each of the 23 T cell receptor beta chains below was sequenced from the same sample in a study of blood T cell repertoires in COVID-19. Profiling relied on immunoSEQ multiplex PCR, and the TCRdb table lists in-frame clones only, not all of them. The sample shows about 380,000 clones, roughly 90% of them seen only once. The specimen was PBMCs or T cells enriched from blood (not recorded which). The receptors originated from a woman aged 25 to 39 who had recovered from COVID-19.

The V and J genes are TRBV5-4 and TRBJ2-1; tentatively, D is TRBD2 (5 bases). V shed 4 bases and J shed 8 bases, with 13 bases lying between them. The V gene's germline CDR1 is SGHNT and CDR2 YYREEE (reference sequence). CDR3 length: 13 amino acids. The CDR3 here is CASSVLGKHEQFF. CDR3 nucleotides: TGTGCCAGCAGCGTTCTCGGGAAGCATGAGCAGTTCTTC.

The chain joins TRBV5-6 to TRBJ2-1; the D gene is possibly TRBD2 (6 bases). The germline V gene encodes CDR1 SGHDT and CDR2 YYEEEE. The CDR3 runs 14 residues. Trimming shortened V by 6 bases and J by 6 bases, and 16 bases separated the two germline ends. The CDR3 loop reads CASTKIPGGNEQFF. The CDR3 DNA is TGTGCCAGCACTAAGATCCCCGGGGGCAATGAGCAGTTCTTC.

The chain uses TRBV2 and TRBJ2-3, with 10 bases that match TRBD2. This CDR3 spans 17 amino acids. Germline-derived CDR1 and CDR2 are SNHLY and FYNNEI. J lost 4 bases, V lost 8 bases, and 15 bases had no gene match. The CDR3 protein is CASGAQVGAGGPDTQYF. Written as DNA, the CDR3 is TGTGCCAGCGGGGCCCAGGTGGGAGCGGGAGGGCCAGATACGCAGTATTTT.

The CDR3 is CASSLDRGGGTDTQYF. The CDR3 nucleotides are TGTGCCAGCAGCTTGGACAGGGGGGGCGGCACAGATACGCAGTATTTT. The chain is built from TRBV5-8 and TRBJ2-3; perhaps TRBD1 as D (8 bases). The CDR3 sequence is 16 residues long. Trimming removed 0 bases at V and 1 base at J, with 12 bases between. The germline gives CDR1 SGHTS, CDR2 YDEGEE.

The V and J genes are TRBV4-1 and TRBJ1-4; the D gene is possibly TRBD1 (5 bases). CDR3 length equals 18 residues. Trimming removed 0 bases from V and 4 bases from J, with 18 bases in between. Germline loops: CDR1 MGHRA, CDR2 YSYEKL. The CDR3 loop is CASSQDSQGWSGNEKLFF. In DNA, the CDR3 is TGCGCCAGCAGCCAAGATTCGCAGGGATGGTCGGGTAATGAAAAACTGTTTTTT.

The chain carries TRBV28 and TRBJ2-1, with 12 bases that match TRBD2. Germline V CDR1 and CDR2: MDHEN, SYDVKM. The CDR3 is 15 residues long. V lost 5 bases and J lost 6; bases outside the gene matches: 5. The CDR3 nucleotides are TGTGCCAGCAGTCCCCCGGGACTAGCGGGCAATGAGCAGTTCTTC. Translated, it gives CASSPPGLAGNEQFF.

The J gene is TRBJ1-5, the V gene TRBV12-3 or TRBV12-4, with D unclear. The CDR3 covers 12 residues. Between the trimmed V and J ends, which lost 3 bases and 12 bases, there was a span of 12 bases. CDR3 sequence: CASSLGPKLQHF. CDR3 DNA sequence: TGTGCCAGCAGTTTGGGCCCTAAGCTCCAGCATTTT.

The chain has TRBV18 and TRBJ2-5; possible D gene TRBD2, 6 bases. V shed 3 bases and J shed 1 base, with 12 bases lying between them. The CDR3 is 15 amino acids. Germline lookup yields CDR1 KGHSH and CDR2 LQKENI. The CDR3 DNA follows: TGTGCCAGCTCACCCTCCCACGGGAGCCAAGAGACCCAGTACTTC. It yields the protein CASSPSHGSQETQYF.

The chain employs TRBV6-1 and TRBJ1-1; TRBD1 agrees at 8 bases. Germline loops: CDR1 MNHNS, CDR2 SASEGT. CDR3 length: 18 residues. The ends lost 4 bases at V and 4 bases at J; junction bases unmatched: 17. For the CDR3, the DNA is TGTGCCAGCAGTGCGCCCCGGACAGGGCTATCCACCAGCACTGAAGCTTTCTTT. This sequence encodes CASSAPRTGLSTSTEAFF.

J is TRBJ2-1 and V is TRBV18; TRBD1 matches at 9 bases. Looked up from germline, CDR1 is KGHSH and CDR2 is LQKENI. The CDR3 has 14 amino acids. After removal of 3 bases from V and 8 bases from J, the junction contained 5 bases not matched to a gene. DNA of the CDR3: TGTGCCAGCTCACCTGGACAGGGGAGGGATGAGCAGTTCTTC. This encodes CASSPGQGRDEQFF. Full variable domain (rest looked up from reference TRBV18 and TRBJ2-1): NAGVMQNPRHLVRRRGQEARLRCSPMKGHSHVYWYRQLPEEGLKFMVYLQKENIIDESGMPKERFSAEFPKEGPSILRIQQVVRGDSAAYFCASSPGQGRDEQFFGPGTRLTVL.

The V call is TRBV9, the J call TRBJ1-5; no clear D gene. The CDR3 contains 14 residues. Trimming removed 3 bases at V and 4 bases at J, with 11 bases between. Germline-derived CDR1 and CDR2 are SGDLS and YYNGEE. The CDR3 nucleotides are TGTGCCAGCAGCGCCGAGGGTGGAAATCAGCCCCAGCATTTT. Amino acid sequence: CASSAEGGNQPQHF.

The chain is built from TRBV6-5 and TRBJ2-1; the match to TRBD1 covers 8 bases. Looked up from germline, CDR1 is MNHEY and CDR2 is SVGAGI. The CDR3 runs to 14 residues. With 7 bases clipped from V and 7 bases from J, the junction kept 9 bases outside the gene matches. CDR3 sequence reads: CASTGQGRGNEQFF. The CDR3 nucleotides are TGTGCCAGCACCGGACAGGGAAGGGGGAATGAGCAGTTCTTC.

CDR3 in amino acids: CASSTYTDTQYF. As DNA, the CDR3 is TGTGCCAGCAGTACATACACAGATACGCAGTATTTT. The rearrangement joins TRBV12-3 or TRBV12-4 to TRBJ2-3; D call uncertain. This CDR3 is built from 12 residues. Trimming stripped 5 bases from V and 2 bases from J, with 5 bases between.

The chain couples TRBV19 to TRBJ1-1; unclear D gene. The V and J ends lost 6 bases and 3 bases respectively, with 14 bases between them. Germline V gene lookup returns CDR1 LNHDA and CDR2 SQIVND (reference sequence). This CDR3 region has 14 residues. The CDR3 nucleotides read TGTGCCAGTAGAACATTTTTTGACTACACTGAAGCTTTCTTT. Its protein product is CASRTFFDYTEAFF. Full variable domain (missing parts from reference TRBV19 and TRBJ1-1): DGGITQSPKYLFRKEGQNVTLSCEQNLNHDAMYWYRQDPGQGLRLIYYSQIVNDFQKGDIAEGYSVSREKKESFPLTVTSAQKNPTAFYLCASRTFFDYTEAFFGQGTRLTVV.

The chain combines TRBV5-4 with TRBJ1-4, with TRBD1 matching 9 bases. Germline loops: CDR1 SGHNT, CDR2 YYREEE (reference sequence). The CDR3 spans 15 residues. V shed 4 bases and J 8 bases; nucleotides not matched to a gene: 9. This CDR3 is CASSIPGQGGEKLFF. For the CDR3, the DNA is TGTGCCAGCAGCATTCCGGGACAGGGCGGGGAAAAACTGTTTTTT.

The CDR3 nucleotides are TGTGCCAGCAGCGCCGGACAGGCGGCTTTCTTT. The encoded protein is CASSAGQAAFF. The V gene is TRBV13, the J gene TRBJ1-1, with 7 positions matching TRBD1. The CDR3 has 11 amino acids. Germline V lookup: CDR1 PRHDT, CDR2 FYEKMQ (reference sequence). The ends lost 5 bases at V and 11 bases at J; junction bases unmatched: 5.

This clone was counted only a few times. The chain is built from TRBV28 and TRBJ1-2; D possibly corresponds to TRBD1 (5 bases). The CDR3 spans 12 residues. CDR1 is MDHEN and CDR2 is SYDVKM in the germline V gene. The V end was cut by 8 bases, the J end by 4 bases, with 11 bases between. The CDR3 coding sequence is TGTGCCAGCCGACCGGGGGGCTATGGCTACACCTTC. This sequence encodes CASRPGGYGYTF.

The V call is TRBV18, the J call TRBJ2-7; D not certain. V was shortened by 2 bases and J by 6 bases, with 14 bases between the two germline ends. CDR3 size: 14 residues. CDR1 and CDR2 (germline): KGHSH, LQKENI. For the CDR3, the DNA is TGTGCCAGCTCACCAGACAATAACGCCCCCGAGCAGTACTTC. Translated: CASSPDNNAPEQYF.

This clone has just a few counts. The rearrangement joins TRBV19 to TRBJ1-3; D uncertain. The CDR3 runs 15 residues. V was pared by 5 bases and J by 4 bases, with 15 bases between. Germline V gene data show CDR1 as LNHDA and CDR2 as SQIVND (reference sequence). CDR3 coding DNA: TGTGCCAGTAGTTTCTCCCACGTCGAGGGAAACACCATATATTTT. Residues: CASSFSHVEGNTIYF.

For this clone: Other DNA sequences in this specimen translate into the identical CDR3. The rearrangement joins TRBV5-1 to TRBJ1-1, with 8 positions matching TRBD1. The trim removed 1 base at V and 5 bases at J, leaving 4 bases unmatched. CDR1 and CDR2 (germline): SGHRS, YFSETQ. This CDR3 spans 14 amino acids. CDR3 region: CASSLLQGDTEAFF. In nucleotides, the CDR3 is TGCGCCAGCAGCTTGTTACAGGGGGATACTGAAGCTTTCTTT.

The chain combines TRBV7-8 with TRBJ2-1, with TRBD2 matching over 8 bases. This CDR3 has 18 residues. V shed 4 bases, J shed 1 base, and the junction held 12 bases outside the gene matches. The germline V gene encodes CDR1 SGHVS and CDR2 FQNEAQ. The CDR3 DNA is TGTGCCAGCAGCTCGAGCGGGAGAGGTCCCGAGTCCTACAATGAGCAGTTCTTC. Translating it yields CASSSSGRGPESYNEQFF. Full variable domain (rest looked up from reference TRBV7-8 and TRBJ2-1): GAGVSQSPRYKVAKRGQDVALRCDPISGHVSLFWYQQALGQGPEFLTYFQNEAQLDKSGLPSDRFFAERPEGSVSTLKIQRTQQEDSAVYLCASSSSGRGPESYNEQFFGPGTRLTVL.

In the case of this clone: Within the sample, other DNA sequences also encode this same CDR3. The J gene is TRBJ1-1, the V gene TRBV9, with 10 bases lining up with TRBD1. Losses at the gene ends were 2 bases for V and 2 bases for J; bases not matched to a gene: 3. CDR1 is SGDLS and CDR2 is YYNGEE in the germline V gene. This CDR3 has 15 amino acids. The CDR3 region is CASSVGTGVNTEAFF. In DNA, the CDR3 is TGTGCCAGCAGCGTCGGGACAGGGGTTAACACTGAAGCTTTCTTT.

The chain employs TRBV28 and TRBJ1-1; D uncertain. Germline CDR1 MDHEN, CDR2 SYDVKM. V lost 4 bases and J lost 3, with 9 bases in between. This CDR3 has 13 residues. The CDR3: CASSSPVDTEAFF. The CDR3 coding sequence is TGTGCCAGCAGTTCGCCCGTAGACACTGAAGCTTTCTTT.